Reported below is one TCR beta chain. Its antigen is currently unknown. CDR1 and CDR2 (germline): SQVTM, ANQGSEA. The CDR3 is made up of 15 amino acids. V gave up 1 base and J gave up 8 bases; unmatched junction bases: 7. The sample belongs to a study of post-analysis software for immune sequencing data. Broader study findings: When compared against controls, multiple sclerosis patients showed significantly lower normalized Chao1 diversity. Five TRBV segments occurring more often in patients than controls included TRBV5-6, TRBV5-1 and TRBV20-1.

cDNA libraries for TCR beta contained unique molecular identifiers. MiXCR was run by TCRdb on the PCR reads, yielding one entry per CDR3 protein. The table records about 400,000 distinct CDR3 sequences, about a third of them present only once. The receptor was isolated from a girl under 18 with multiple sclerosis. Material for sequencing was blood. The rearrangement links TRBV29-1 to TRBJ2-1; 11 nucleotides match TRBD1. The DNA for the CDR3 is TGCAGCGTTGAAGGCGGACAGGGGGCTCAATATGAGCAGTTCTTC. It codes for CSVEGGQGAQYEQFF.